The rows below give T cell receptor beta chains drawn from one sample of a study of response to subunit inactivated influenza vaccine. Using its own MiXCR run on the RT-PCR reads, TCRdb lists one record per CDR3 protein. The table includes fewer than 200,000 distinct CDR3 sequences, around 9% detected once. The source was non-naive T cells sorted from PBMCs, collected on the day of vaccination. Receptor source: a man aged 50-59 years who received an inactivated influenza vaccine. Each CDR3 is given with its conserved first and last residue. The order of the fields is V gene, clone size, CDR3 protein. The size of a clone is reported for some rows only, either as once, few or many, or as a class for expanded clones.

>TRBV7-2|many
CASSSGTVPTNEKLFF
>TRBV28|many
CASGPSSYNEQFF
>TRBV7-9|.
CASSLSSGPSYEQYF
>TRBV9|few
CASSVGPGVSYEQYF
>TRBV5-1|many
CASSLRESAEAFF
>TRBV7-6|.
CASSSQQGRTDTQYF
>TRBV6-5|many
CASSLAGQEKLFF
>TRBV28|.
CASSFQRGGSEQFF
>TRBV19|.
CASRTNSWSTDTQYF
>TRBV4-3|.
CASSQEGAYYNEQFF
>TRBV7-2|few
CASSPLSGGPTDTQYF
>TRBV5-1|.
CASTTDRNIGELFF
>TRBV2|few
CASSKEARNYGYTF
>TRBV24-1|.
CATARTSGRITDTQYF
>TRBV5-6|few
CASSPGLAGDEQFF
>TRBV7-8|few
CASTTSAEQFF
>TRBV24-1|.
CATSDHSLAGEETQYF
>TRBV20-1|.
CSARDLDKRAYEQYF
>TRBV7-2|many
CASSSSSGRGYEQYF
>TRBV7-2|few
CASRATSGSTYEQYF
>TRBV6-2/TRBV6-3|.
CASSYSAFGTQYF
>TRBV6-2/TRBV6-3|many
CASRNNRDTSPLHF
>TRBV5-1|.
CASSLERTYGEKLFF
>TRBV5-1|few
CASTLVSPQETQYF
>TRBV5-1|many
CASSRADRNSGNTIYF
>TRBV6-5|many
CASSYAGAGTQYF
>TRBV5-6|.
CASSLTGTGEANEQFF
>TRBV7-8|many
CASSIQMTGSLEQYF
>TRBV5-1|few
CASSSQGRNTEAFF
>TRBV12-3/TRBV12-4|many
CASSSRTAGDEQFF
>TRBV20-1|.
CSASGVSGNTIYF
>TRBV7-8|many
CASSLRRNSYEQYF
>TRBV20-1|.
CSYRDRVNEQNF
>TRBV29-1|once
CSVRTGTEQFF
>TRBV28|.
CATNQPWQAKNIQYF
>TRBV3-1|.
CASSQGGFGELFF